Below are 10 T cell receptor beta chains sequenced from a single sample in a study of shared clonotypes between healthy human individuals (dated by TCRdb to about 2020). The library was obtained by the immunoSEQ multiplex PCR assay. TCRdb obtained this table from immuneACCESS and retained in-frame rearrangements with V and J assigned. These tables miss some clones; where compared with another copy, unresolved V genes account for less than half of the shortfall, and the remainder is unexplained. In all, the sample holds about 2.3 million clones, and more than 80% of those were seen once. The ten biggest clones cover 0.35% to 0.5% of the sample. Sequencing was done on a sample of naive CD4+ T cells from PBMCs. The cell subset or site label for this specimen denotes: CD45RA+ positively selected. Source of these receptors: a young man in good health. Some clones in this sample may be carry-over from other donors' samples.

This chain links TRBV5-1 with TRBJ2-7; TRBD1 might be the D (5 bases). The germline V gene has CDR1 SGHRS and CDR2 YFSETQ. The CDR3 covers 14 residues. V lost 1 base and J 3 bases, leaving 11 bases between the germline ends. DNA for the CDR3: TGCGCCAGCAGCTTGTTGAGCGACAGCTACGAGCAGTACTTC. Its protein is CASSLLSDSYEQYF.

The V gene is TRBV6-5, the J gene TRBJ2-7, with D possibly called TRBD1 or TRBD2 (5 bases each). The V end lost 2 bases, the J end lost 7 bases, and 12 bases lay between the germline ends. This CDR3 spans 13 amino acids. CDR1 and CDR2 (germline): MNHEY, SVGAGI. CDR3: CASSYNPGTEQYF. The CDR3 region has the DNA TGTGCCAGCAGTTACAATCCTGGGACGGAGCAGTACTTC.

The V and J genes are TRBV2 and TRBJ2-3, with 8 bases aligning to TRBD2. CDR3 length: 15 residues. Germline CDR1 is SNHLY and CDR2 is FYNNEI. The junction had 11 bases not matched to a gene; V was cut back by 6 bases and J by 6 bases. CDR3 region: CASSGEREPADTQYF. Written as DNA, the CDR3 is TGTGCCAGCAGCGGGGAGCGGGAGCCGGCCGATACGCAGTATTTT.

The V gene is TRBV6-5, the J gene TRBJ2-1; TRBD2 matches at 8 bases. The CDR3 contains 16 residues. Germline V lookup: CDR1 MNHEY, CDR2 SVGAGI. Losses at the gene ends were 0 bases for V and 0 bases for J; bases not matched to a gene: 1. The chain's CDR3 is CASSYSGLVSYNEQFF. The CDR3 nucleotides are TGTGCCAGCAGTTACTCGGGACTAGTCTCCTACAATGAGCAGTTCTTC.

The chain carries TRBV11-2 and TRBJ2-1; 10 bases match TRBD2. After removal of 2 bases from V and 0 bases from J, the junction contained 1 base not matched to a gene. Germline CDR1 reads SGHAT; CDR2 reads FQNNGV. The CDR3 sequence is 16 residues long. CDR3 bases: TGTGCCAGCAGCTTACCTAGCGGGAGCTCCTACAATGAGCAGTTCTTC. It yields the protein CASSLPSGSSYNEQFF.

V is TRBV28 and J is TRBJ2-7, with TRBD1 matching over 7 bases. The CDR3 is 12 amino acids. The V gene's germline CDR1 is MDHEN and CDR2 SYDVKM. The V and J ends lost 8 bases and 2 bases, in that order; junction bases with no gene match: 3. This chain's CDR3 is CASHGTAYEQYF. Here the CDR3 DNA reads TGTGCCAGCCACGGGACAGCCTACGAGCAGTACTTC.

A single count supports this clone. The gene calls are TRBV29-1 and TRBJ2-7; either TRBD1 or TRBD2 may supply D (5 bases each). V lost 6 bases and J lost 2, with 14 bases in between. Per germline, CDR1 SQVTM and CDR2 ANQGSEA. The CDR3 has 13 amino acids. CDR3 DNA sequence: TGCAGCGTGTCGGGGCTCCTCACCTACGAGCAGTACTTC. Translating gives CSVSGLLTYEQYF.

This clone showed up just once. This chain joins TRBV29-1 and TRBJ2-7; D is perhaps TRBD2 (6 bases). CDR3 length equals 14 residues. Germline loops: CDR1 SQVTM, CDR2 ANQGSEA. Trimming pared 4 bases from V and 0 bases from J, leaving 13 bases between. The CDR3 region is CSVAGTLDSYEQYF. As DNA, the CDR3 is TGCAGCGTTGCCGGGACTTTAGACTCCTACGAGCAGTACTTC.

The chain recombines TRBV11-3 with TRBJ2-3, with 10 bases that match TRBD2. CDR1 is SGHNT, CDR2 YENEEA, per germline. V lost 5 bases and J lost 4; bases outside the gene matches: 15. This CDR3 has 18 residues. The CDR3: CASSPRPFLAGVPDTQYF. Written as DNA, the CDR3 is TGTGCCAGCAGCCCCCGGCCCTTCCTAGCGGGAGTTCCAGATACGCAGTATTTT. Based on the CDR3 plus reference TRBV11-3 and TRBJ2-3, the full variable domain is EAGVVQSPRYKIIEKKQPVAFWCNPISGHNTLYWYLQNLGQGPELLIRYENEEAVDDSQLPKDRFSAERLKGVDSTLKIQPAELGDSAVYLCASSPRPFLAGVPDTQYFGPGTRLTVL.

This clone was observed a handful of times. The chain joins TRBV7-7 to TRBJ1-1; D unclear. CDR3 length equals 13 residues. V shed 1 base and J shed 0 bases, with 3 bases lying between them. Germline assignment: CDR1 SSHAT and CDR2 FNYEAQ (reference sequence). The CDR3 bases are TGTGCCAGCAGCTTAGATGTGAACACTGAAGCTTTCTTT. This gives the protein CASSLDVNTEAFF.